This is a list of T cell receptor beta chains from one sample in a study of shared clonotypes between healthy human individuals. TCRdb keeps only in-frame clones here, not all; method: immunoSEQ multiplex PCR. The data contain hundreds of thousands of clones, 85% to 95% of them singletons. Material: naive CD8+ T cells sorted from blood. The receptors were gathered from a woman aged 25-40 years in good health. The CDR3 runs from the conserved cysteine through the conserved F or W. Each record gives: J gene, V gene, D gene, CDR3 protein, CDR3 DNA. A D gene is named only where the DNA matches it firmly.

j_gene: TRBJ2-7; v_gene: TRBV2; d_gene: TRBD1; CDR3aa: CASSTDRGGTYEQYF; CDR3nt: TGTGCCAGCAGTACGGACAGGGGAGGCACCTACGAGCAGTACTTC
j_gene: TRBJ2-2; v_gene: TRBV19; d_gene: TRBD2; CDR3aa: CASRGLAGGSGELFF; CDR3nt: TGTGCCAGTAGAGGGCTAGCGGGAGGGTCTGGGGAGCTGTTTTTT
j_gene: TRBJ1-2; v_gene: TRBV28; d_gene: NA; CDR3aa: CASSLLGPLNYGYTF; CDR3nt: TGTGCCAGCAGTTTACTCGGGCCCCTTAACTATGGCTACACCTTC
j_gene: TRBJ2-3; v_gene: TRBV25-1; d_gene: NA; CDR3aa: CASSEFTDTQYF; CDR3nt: TGTGCCAGCAGTGAATTCACAGATACGCAGTATTTT
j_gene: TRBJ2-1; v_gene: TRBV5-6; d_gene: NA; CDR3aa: CASSFRVSSYNEQFF; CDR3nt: TGTGCCAGCAGCTTTAGGGTAAGCTCCTACAATGAGCAGTTCTTC
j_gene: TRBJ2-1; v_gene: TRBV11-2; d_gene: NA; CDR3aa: CASSYGTLTDEQFF; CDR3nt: TGTGCCAGCAGCTATGGGACTCTTACGGATGAGCAGTTCTTC
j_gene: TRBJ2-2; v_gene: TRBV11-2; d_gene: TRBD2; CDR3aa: CASSLEFAGGNTGELFF; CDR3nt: TGTGCCAGCAGCTTAGAGTTTGCGGGAGGGAACACCGGGGAGCTGTTTTTT
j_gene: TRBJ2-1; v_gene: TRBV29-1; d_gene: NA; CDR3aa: CSVDSASYNEQFF; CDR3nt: TGCAGCGTCGATAGCGCCTCCTACAATGAGCAGTTCTTC
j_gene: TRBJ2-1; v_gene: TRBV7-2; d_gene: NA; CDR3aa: CASSLRGRLRSSYNEQFF; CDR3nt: TGTGCCAGCAGCTTAAGGGGGAGACTGCGGAGCTCCTACAATGAGCAGTTCTTC
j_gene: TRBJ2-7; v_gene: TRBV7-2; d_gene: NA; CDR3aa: CASSYGSEQYF; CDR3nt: TGTGCCAGCAGCTATGGAAGCGAGCAGTACTTC
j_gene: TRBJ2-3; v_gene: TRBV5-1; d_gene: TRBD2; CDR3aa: CASSLALAGVGADTQYF; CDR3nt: TGCGCCAGCAGCTTGGCCCTAGCGGGAGTAGGGGCAGATACGCAGTATTTT
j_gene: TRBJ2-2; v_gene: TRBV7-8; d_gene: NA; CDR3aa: CASSPGIAGAGELFF; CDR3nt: TGTGCCAGCAGCCCCGGGATCGCGGGCGCCGGGGAGCTGTTTTTT
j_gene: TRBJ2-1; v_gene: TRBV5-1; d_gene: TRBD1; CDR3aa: CASSLNRGLVSEQFF; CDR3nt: TGCGCCAGCAGCTTGAACAGGGGGCTAGTAAGTGAGCAGTTCTTC
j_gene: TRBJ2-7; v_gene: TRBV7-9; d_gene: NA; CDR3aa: CASSPDSSYEQYF; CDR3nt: TGTGCCAGCAGCCCCGACAGCTCCTACGAGCAGTACTTC
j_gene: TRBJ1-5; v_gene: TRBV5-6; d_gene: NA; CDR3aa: CASSLSGDFSQPQHF; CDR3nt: TGTGCCAGCAGCTTGTCCGGGGATTTCAGTCAGCCCCAGCATTTT
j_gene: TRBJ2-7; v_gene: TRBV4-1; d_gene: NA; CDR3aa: CASSQEARSSYEQYF; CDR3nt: TGCGCCAGCAGCCAAGAAGCCAGAAGCTCCTACGAGCAGTACTTC
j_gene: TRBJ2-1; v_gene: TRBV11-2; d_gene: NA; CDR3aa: CASSLGGIDEQFF; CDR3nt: TGTGCCAGCAGCTTAGGCGGGATAGATGAGCAGTTCTTC
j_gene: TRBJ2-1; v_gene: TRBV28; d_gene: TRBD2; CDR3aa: CASRSVAGASYNEQFF; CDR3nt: TGTGCCAGCAGATCCGTAGCGGGAGCCTCCTACAATGAGCAGTTCTTC
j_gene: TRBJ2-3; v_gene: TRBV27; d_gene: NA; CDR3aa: CASSSGDTQYF; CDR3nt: TGTGCCAGCAGTTCCGGAGATACGCAGTATTTT
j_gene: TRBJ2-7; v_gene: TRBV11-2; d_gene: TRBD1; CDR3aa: CASTWTGGRISYEQYF; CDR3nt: TGTGCCAGCACCTGGACAGGGGGCAGGATATCCTACGAGCAGTACTTC
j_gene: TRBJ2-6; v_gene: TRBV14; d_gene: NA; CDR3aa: CASSQLGTAGYYGANVLTF; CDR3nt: TGTGCCAGCAGCCAACTCGGGACGGCCGGTTACTATGGGGCCAACGTCCTGACTTTC
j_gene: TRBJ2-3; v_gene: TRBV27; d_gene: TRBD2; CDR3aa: CASSLLVAGGSDTQYF; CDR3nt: TGTGCCAGCAGTTTATTGGTAGCGGGAGGTTCAGATACGCAGTATTTT